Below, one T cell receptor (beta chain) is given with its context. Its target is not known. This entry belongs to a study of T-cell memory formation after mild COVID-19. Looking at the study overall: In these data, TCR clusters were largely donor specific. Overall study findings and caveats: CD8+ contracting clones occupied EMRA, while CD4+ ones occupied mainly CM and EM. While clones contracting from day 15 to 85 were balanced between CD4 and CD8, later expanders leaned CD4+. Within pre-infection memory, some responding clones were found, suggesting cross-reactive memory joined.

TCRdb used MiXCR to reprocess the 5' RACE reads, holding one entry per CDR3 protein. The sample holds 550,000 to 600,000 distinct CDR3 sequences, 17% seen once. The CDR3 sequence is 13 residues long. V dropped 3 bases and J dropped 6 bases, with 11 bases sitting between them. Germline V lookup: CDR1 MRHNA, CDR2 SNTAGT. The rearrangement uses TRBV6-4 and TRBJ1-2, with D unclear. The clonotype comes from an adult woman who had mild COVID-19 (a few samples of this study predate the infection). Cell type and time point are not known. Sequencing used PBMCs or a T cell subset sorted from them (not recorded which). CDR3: CASSEGPSDGYTF. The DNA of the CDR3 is TGTGCCAGCAGTGAAGGCCCTTCTGATGGCTACACCTTC.